This T cell receptor (beta chain) was sequenced in a study of blood T cell repertoires in COVID-19. As for the study in general: Both acute and convalescent COVID-19 samples were obtained from the United States, Italy and Spain.

Under the authors' procedure: Amplification of reference gene primers provided the estimated nucleated cell counts. Sequencing was performed with immunoSEQ multiplex PCR; in TCRdb, only in-frame clones are kept and a portion is missing. Clonal size and the V and J genes are those of that table, whereas D and trimming came from the DNA. The sample records roughly 130,000 clones, 84% being singletons. CDR3 length: 15 amino acids. The germline CDR1 and CDR2 sequences are SGHNT and YYREEE (reference sequence). With 4 bases clipped from V and 2 bases from J, the junction kept 3 bases outside the gene matches.

The sequenced sample was peripheral blood. The genes are TRBV5-4 and TRBJ2-1, with 10 bases that match TRBD2. The sequence was obtained from a man aged 25-45 years with COVID-19, enrolled during active disease. CDR3 amino acids: CASSAGLATYNEQFF. In DNA, the CDR3 is TGTGCCAGCAGCGCGGGACTAGCGACCTACAATGAGCAGTTCTTC.